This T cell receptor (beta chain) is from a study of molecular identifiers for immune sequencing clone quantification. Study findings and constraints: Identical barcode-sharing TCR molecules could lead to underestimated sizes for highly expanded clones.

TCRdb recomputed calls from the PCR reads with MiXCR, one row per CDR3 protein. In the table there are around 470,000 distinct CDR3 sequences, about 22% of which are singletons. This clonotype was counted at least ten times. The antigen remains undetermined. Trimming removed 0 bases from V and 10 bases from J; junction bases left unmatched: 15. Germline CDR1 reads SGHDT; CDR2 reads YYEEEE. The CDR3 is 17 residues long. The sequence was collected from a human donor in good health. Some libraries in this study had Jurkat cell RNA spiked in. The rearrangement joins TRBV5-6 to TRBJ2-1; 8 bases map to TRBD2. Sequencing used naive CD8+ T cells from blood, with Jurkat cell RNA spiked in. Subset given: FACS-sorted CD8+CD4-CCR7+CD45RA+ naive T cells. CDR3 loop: CASSLAASGWALSEQFF. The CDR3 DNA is TGTGCCAGCAGCTTGGCAGCTAGCGGGTGGGCCTTGTCAGAGCAGTTCTTC.